These 18 T cell receptor beta chains originate from one sample sequenced in a study of blood T cell repertoires in COVID-19. Libraries were prepared by immunoSEQ multiplex PCR; TCRdb keeps only in-frame clonotypes and omits some of them. The sample consists of about 250,000 clones, around 88% of them appearing once. Sequenced: peripheral blood. These receptors were collected from a woman aged 25 to 39 with COVID-19, enrolled during active disease.

This clone was seen a single time. The V call is TRBV19, the J call TRBJ1-1; D is perhaps TRBD1 (6 bases). Trimming left V 4 bases short and J 11 bases short, with 14 bases between. Germline CDR1 LNHDA, CDR2 SQIVND (reference sequence). The CDR3 length is 12 residues. The chain's CDR3 is CASSTYRAGAFF. CDR3 bases: TGTGCCAGTAGTACCTACAGGGCCGGGGCTTTCTTT. Drawing the rest from reference TRBV19 and TRBJ1-1, the complete variable domain is DGGITQSPKYLFRKEGQNVTLSCEQNLNHDAMYWYRQDPGQGLRLIYYSQIVNDFQKGDIAEGYSVSREKKESFPLTVTSAQKNPTAFYLCASSTYRAGAFFGQGTRLTVV.

There are a few counts of this clone. V gene TRBV5-6 combines with J gene TRBJ1-1, with D tentatively TRBD1 (6 bases). The CDR3 spans 14 residues. V was cut by 4 bases and J by 4 bases, with 14 bases left in between. CDR1 is SGHDT, CDR2 YYEEEE, per germline. The CDR3 coding sequence is TGTGCCAGCAGCGCGACCAGGGGAGCCACTGAAGCTTTCTTT. It specifies CASSATRGATEAFF. Complete variable domain (other parts from reference TRBV5-6 and TRBJ1-1): DAGVTQSPTHLIKTRGQQVTLRCSPKSGHDTVSWYQQALGQGPQFIFQYYEEEERQRGNFPDRFSGHQFPNYSSELNVNALLLGDSALYLCASSATRGATEAFFGQGTRLTVV.

The chain employs TRBV4-1 and TRBJ2-3; TRBD2 matches 9 bases. This CDR3 contains 16 residues. Trimming at V came to 5 bases and at J to 2 bases, leaving 8 bases not matched to a gene. Germline lookup yields CDR1 MGHRA and CDR2 YSYEKL. This chain's CDR3 is CASSYGSGGFTDTQYF. Here the CDR3 DNA reads TGCGCCAGCAGCTACGGTAGCGGGGGTTTCACAGATACGCAGTATTTT.

The chain joins TRBV15 to TRBJ2-7; 10 bases are a match to TRBD1. Germline V CDR1 and CDR2: LNHNV, YYDKDF (reference sequence). V was pared by 2 bases and J by 5 bases, with 6 bases of the junction left unmatched. The length of the CDR3 is 15 residues. CDR3 coding DNA: TGTGCCACCAGCAGAAAAAGACAGGGGGCGGACGAGCAGTACGTC. Residues: CATSRKRQGADEQYV.

V gene TRBV5-4 combines with J gene TRBJ2-7; TRBD2 matches 8 bases. The junction had 7 bases not matched to a gene; V was cut back by 4 bases and J by 1 base. The CDR3 covers 15 residues. Per the germline V gene, CDR1 is SGHNT and CDR2 is YYREEE (reference sequence). The CDR3 nucleotides read TGTGCCAGCAGCCGGGAGGGGGAAGGGTCCTACGAGCAGTACGTC. It yields the protein CASSREGEGSYEQYV.

The rearrangement links TRBV11-2 to TRBJ2-1; D gene unclear. The CDR3 covers 13 residues. Trimming shortened V by 3 bases and J by 8 bases, and 11 bases separated the two germline ends. From germline, CDR1 is SGHAT and CDR2 FQNNGV. The CDR3 region has the DNA TGTGCCAGCAGCTTCCTCCGCCGGGATGAGCAGTTCTTC. This translates into CASSFLRRDEQFF.

The rearrangement links TRBV5-1 to TRBJ2-1; 10 nucleotides agree with TRBD1. The CDR3 is 15 residues long. The V gene end was trimmed by 0 bases and the J gene end by 7 bases; junction bases not matched to a gene: 4. Germline assignment: CDR1 SGHRS and CDR2 YFSETQ. The CDR3 DNA follows: TGCGCCAGCAGCTTGGGGGACAGGGGATCAAATGAGCAGTTCTTC. Its protein product is CASSLGDRGSNEQFF. The full variable domain, completed using reference TRBV5-1 and TRBJ2-1, is KAGVTQTPRYLIKTRGQQVTLSCSPISGHRSVSWYQQTPGQGLQFLFEYFSETQRNKGNFPGRFSGRQFSNSRSEMNVSTLELGDSALYLCASSLGDRGSNEQFFGPGTRLTVL.

The chain is built from TRBV4-3 and TRBJ2-3; no firm D call. The ends were cut back, 6 bases at V and 4 bases at J, with 14 bases in the middle. The CDR3 contains 14 residues. CDR1 is LGHNA and CDR2 is YSLEER in the germline V gene. CDR3 in amino acids: CASSRSESADTQYF. The CDR3 DNA is TGCGCCAGCAGTCGGTCCGAAAGCGCAGATACGCAGTATTTT.

This rearrangement joins TRBV3-1 (or the pseudogene TRBV3-2) to TRBJ1-5; TRBD1 matches at 7 bases. With V trimmed by 4 bases and J by 3 bases, 18 bases remained unmatched. Germline assignment: CDR1 LGHDT and CDR2 YNNKEL (reference sequence). This CDR3 has 19 residues. For the CDR3, the DNA is TGTGCCAGCAGCCCACCCAGAATCCCACCCCAGGGGGTCAATCAGCCCCAGCATTTT. This gives the protein CASSPPRIPPQGVNQPQHF.

This clone was detected only a few times. The gene calls are TRBV28 and TRBJ2-3; D gene uncertain. CDR1 and CDR2 (germline): MDHEN, SYDVKM. This CDR3 is 13 amino acids long. The V and J ends lost 2 bases and 4 bases respectively, with 7 bases between them. The CDR3, as DNA: TGTGCCAGCAGTTTACAGAATCCAGATACGCAGTATTTT. It is translated as CASSLQNPDTQYF.

V and J are TRBV7-2 and TRBJ1-2; weak D call: TRBD1 (6 bases). With 4 bases removed from V and 4 bases from J, the gap between germline ends came to 22 bases. The CDR3 totals 17 residues. Germline values: CDR1 SGHTA, CDR2 FQGNSA. The chain's CDR3 is CASSSPWAGGQSYGYTF. The CDR3 DNA reads TGTGCCAGCAGCTCGCCGTGGGCAGGCGGACAGAGCTATGGCTACACCTTC. The whole variable domain, filled in from reference TRBV7-2 and TRBJ1-2, reads GAGVSQSPSNKVTEKGKDVELRCDPISGHTALYWYRQSLGQGLEFLIYFQGNSAPDKSGLPSDRFSAERTGGSVSTLTIQRTQQEDSAVYLCASSSPWAGGQSYGYTFGSGTRLTVV.

This rearrangement joins TRBV14 to TRBJ2-5; TRBD1 is a possible D gene (6 bases). The germline CDR1 and CDR2 sequences are SGHDN and FVKESK. V gave up 0 bases and J gave up 0 bases, with 11 bases separating them. This CDR3 spans 16 amino acids. The CDR3 spells CASSQDGGTHQETQYF. As DNA, the CDR3 is TGTGCCAGCAGCCAAGACGGTGGGACACACCAAGAGACCCAGTACTTC. Filled out from reference TRBV14 and TRBJ2-5, the complete variable domain reads EAGVTQFPSHSVIEKGQTVTLRCDPISGHDNLYWYRRVMGKEIKFLLHFVKESKQDESGMPNNRFLAERTGGTYSTLKVQPAELEDSGVYFCASSQDGGTHQETQYFGPGTRLLVL.

The chain couples TRBV23-1 to TRBJ1-1, with D possibly TRBD1 on 6 matching bases. TRBV23-1 belongs to the ORF category, with a function that is uncertain. This CDR3 has 16 amino acids. Between the trimmed V and J ends, which lost 1 base and 2 bases, there was a span of 14 bases. CDR3 residues: CASSQYLGTKNTEAFF. CDR3 DNA: TGCGCCAGCAGTCAATATCTAGGGACAAAAAACACTGAAGCTTTCTTT.

The chain links TRBV7-2 to TRBJ1-2, with 8 bases aligning to TRBD1. The CDR3 is 15 amino acids. Germline CDR1 SGHTA, CDR2 FQGNSA. Trimming removed 5 bases from V and 6 bases from J; junction bases left unmatched: 11. In nucleotides, the CDR3 is TGTGCCAGCAGCGAGGACAGGGAAGTTGAGGATGGCTACACCTTC. Translating gives CASSEDREVEDGYTF.

This chain connects TRBV7-9 to TRBJ2-1, with TRBD2 matching 14 bases. Looked up from germline, CDR1 is SEHNR and CDR2 is FQNEAQ (reference sequence). The V segment lost 5 bases and the J segment 6 bases; nucleotides outside the gene matches: 6. The CDR3 sequence is 16 residues long. The CDR3 loop reads CASSPGLAGDFNEQFF. The CDR3 DNA sequence: TGTGCCAGCAGCCCGGGACTAGCGGGAGATTTCAATGAGCAGTTCTTC.

In its sample, this clone was seen once. The chain recombines TRBV27 with TRBJ2-5; TRBD2 might be the D (6 bases). The CDR3 consists of 14 residues. The germline V gene encodes CDR1 MNHEY and CDR2 SMNVEV (reference sequence). V was cut by 1 base and J by 7 bases, with 13 bases left in between. CDR3 coding DNA: TGTGCCAGCAGTTTATTCGGGGGATCCGGGACCCAGTACTTC. Translated, it gives CASSLFGGSGTQYF.

The CDR3 loop reads CASTQGLRTGGRDTEAFF. The CDR3 DNA follows: TGTGCCAGCACCCAAGGCTTAAGGACAGGGGGGCGGGACACTGAAGCTTTCTTT. This chain connects TRBV5-4 to TRBJ1-1, with 10 bases fitting TRBD1. The germline V gene encodes CDR1 SGHNT and CDR2 YYREEE (reference sequence). Germline trimming cut 6 bases from V and 3 bases from J; bases unmatched to any gene: 17. There are 18 residues in the CDR3. Combining the CDR3 with reference TRBV5-4 and TRBJ1-1 gives the whole variable domain ETGVTQSPTHLIKTRGQQVTLRCSSQSGHNTVSWYQQALGQGPQFIFQYYREEENGRGNFPPRFSGLQFPNYSSELNVNALELDDSALYLCASTQGLRTGGRDTEAFFGQGTRLTVV.

This clone was found a few times. The chain has TRBV27 and TRBJ1-6; D gene ambiguous. Trimming removed 8 bases at V and 10 bases at J, with 18 bases between. The CDR3 is 14 residues long. CDR1 and CDR2 from the germline V gene are MNHEY and SMNVEV (reference sequence). CDR3 residues: CASSRLGRESPLHF. The CDR3 DNA is TGTGCCAGCTCAAGATTGGGTCGGGAGTCACCCCTCCACTTT.